The 31 T cell receptor beta chains presented below share a single source sample, sequenced in a study of T cells in Graves' hyperthyroidism and ophthalmopathy. There were TCR beta CDR3 regions amplified from RNA transcripts. TCR CDR3 regions were first amplified by RT-PCR with HTBI primers. From the multiplex PCR reads, TCRdb called clonotypes with MiXCR, one entry per CDR3 protein. Among roughly 250,000 distinct CDR3 sequences listed, roughly 22% were seen once. The sample consisted of blood. These receptors all stem from a man younger than 45 with Graves' ophthalmopathy.

This clonotype came up a few times. This rearrangement joins TRBV11-2 to TRBJ2-3; 8 bases map to TRBD1. Germline CDR1 SGHAT, CDR2 FQNNGV. After removal of 0 bases from V and 6 bases from J, the junction contained 14 bases not matched to a gene. The CDR3 covers 18 residues. The chain's CDR3 is CASSLEGLDRDRQDTQYF. The CDR3 bases are TGTGCCAGCAGCTTAGAGGGTTTGGACAGGGATCGTCAGGATACGCAGTATTTT.

This chain joins TRBV19 and TRBJ1-6; TRBD1 aligns across 7 bases. The germline CDR1 and CDR2 sequences are LNHDA and SQIVND (reference sequence). Losses at the gene ends were 6 bases for V and 7 bases for J; bases not matched to a gene: 9. The CDR3 loop spans 15 amino acids. The CDR3 bases are TGTGCCAGTAGAAAGTGGCAGGGGGAGAATTCACCCCTCCACTTT. Protein product: CASRKWQGENSPLHF.

This clonotype was counted between two and nine times. The chain joins TRBV20-1 to TRBJ2-7, with D perhaps matching TRBD1 (6 bases). Between the trimmed V and J ends, which lost 6 bases and 2 bases, there was a span of 17 bases. Germline CDR1 reads DFQATT; CDR2 reads SNEGSKA (reference sequence). The CDR3 loop spans 14 amino acids. CDR3 protein: CSAPRAGAPYEQYF. The CDR3 nucleotides are TGCAGTGCCCCACGAGCAGGGGCACCCTACGAGCAGTACTTC.

This clonotype was counted between two and nine times. This chain joins TRBV6-2 or TRBV6-3 and TRBJ2-2, with TRBD1 as a possible D gene (8 bases). Trimming left V 3 bases short and J 4 bases short, with 18 bases between. The germline V gene has CDR1 MNHEY and CDR2 SVGEGT. The CDR3 runs 17 residues. CDR3 in amino acids: CASSYREGQVGTGELFF. CDR3 DNA: TGTGCCAGCAGTTATAGGGAGGGACAGGTTGGCACCGGGGAGCTGTTTTTT.

A word on this clonotype: The missing conserved phenylalanine or tryptophan at the end of this CDR3 makes a read error likely. The chain has TRBV19 and TRBJ2-7; the match to TRBD1 covers 9 bases. The germline CDR1 and CDR2 sequences are LNHDA and SQIVND (reference sequence). The CDR3 extends over 14 amino acids. The J segment lost 4 bases and the V segment lost 6 bases, leaving 7 bases of the junction unmatched. The CDR3 DNA reads as TGTGCCAGTAGGGCACAGGGGGCGGAATACGAGCAGTACCTC. Residues: CASRAQGAEYEQYL.

The chain combines TRBV20-1 with TRBJ1-2; 11 bases align to TRBD1. The J segment lost 1 base and the V segment lost 3 bases, leaving 4 bases of the junction unmatched. Germline V gene lookup returns CDR1 DFQATT and CDR2 SNEGSKA (reference sequence). CDR3 length: 15 amino acids. As DNA, the CDR3 is TGCAGTGCTAGGGGACAGGGGGAACTTAACTATGGCTACACCTTC. This encodes CSARGQGELNYGYTF.

This clonotype was picked up a small number of times. V gene TRBV28 combines with J gene TRBJ1-4; D is ambiguous. The CDR3 extends over 18 amino acids. Germline V gene lookup returns CDR1 MDHEN and CDR2 SYDVKM. V was cut by 1 base and J by 0 bases, with 15 bases left in between. This chain's CDR3 is CASSLFLAHLATNEKLFF. The CDR3 region has the DNA TGTGCCAGCAGTTTATTCCTAGCACATCTAGCAACTAATGAAAAACTGTTTTTT.

This clonotype showed up many times. The chain recombines TRBV18 with TRBJ1-1, with unresolved D. Trimming took 5 bases from V and 1 from J, leaving 8 bases between them. The CDR3 sequence is 13 residues long. Per the germline V gene, CDR1 is KGHSH and CDR2 is LQKENI. CDR3 sequence (DNA): TGTGCCAGCTCATTCACAGAGAACACTGAAGCTTTCTTT. This translates into CASSFTENTEAFF.

This clonotype was seen repeatedly, ten times or more. The chain joins TRBV3-1 to TRBJ2-5; D is uncertain. The CDR3 is made up of 12 amino acids. Germline-derived CDR1 and CDR2 are LGHDT and YNNKEL (reference sequence). V lost 4 bases and J lost 5, with 8 bases in between. CDR3 residues: CASSLFEETQYF. CDR3 DNA sequence: TGTGCCAGCAGCCTTTTCGAGGAGACCCAGTACTTC.

This clonotype has ten or more counts. The chain recombines TRBV6-2 or TRBV6-3 with TRBJ2-1; D gene unclear. The CDR3 sequence is 16 residues long. Germline lookup yields CDR1 MNHEY and CDR2 SVGEGT. With 4 bases removed from V and 3 bases from J, the gap between germline ends came to 16 bases. The CDR3 sequence: CASSSPVARNYNEQFF. CDR3 nucleotide sequence: TGTGCCAGCAGTTCGCCCGTGGCGAGGAACTACAATGAGCAGTTCTTC.

In this sample, this clonotype turned up many times. This sequence joins TRBV11-1 and TRBJ2-1, with TRBD1 matching 7 bases. The CDR3 length is 16 residues. Germline assignment: CDR1 SGHAT and CDR2 FQDESV (reference sequence). V was clipped by 0 bases and J by 4 bases; unmatched bases: 6. In nucleotides, the CDR3 is TGTGCCAGCAGCTTAGCTAGAGGGACAGCTTACAATGAGCAGTTCTTC. Protein sequence: CASSLARGTAYNEQFF.

This clonotype was detected many times. This chain links TRBV2 with TRBJ2-1, with 9 positions matching TRBD2. The CDR3 totals 15 residues. Germline-derived CDR1 and CDR2 are SNHLY and FYNNEI. Trimming cost V 6 bases and J 5 bases; bases outside gene matches: 8. CDR3 protein: CASRLREGLDNEQFF. The CDR3 DNA is TGTGCCAGCAGGTTGCGGGAGGGCCTGGACAATGAGCAGTTCTTC.

This clonotype has a handful of counts. This chain connects TRBV20-1 to TRBJ2-3; unclear D gene. The CDR3 runs to 12 residues. With 6 bases removed from V and 0 bases from J, the gap between germline ends came to 7 bases. Germline-derived CDR1 and CDR2 are DFQATT and SNEGSKA (reference sequence). The CDR3 DNA reads TGCAGTGCAGAGGCCAGCACAGATACGCAGTATTTT. Protein: CSAEASTDTQYF.

This clonotype was observed many times. The rearrangement uses TRBV11-2 and TRBJ1-2; D is possibly TRBD1 (6 bases). This CDR3 has 13 residues. In germline, CDR1 is SGHAT, CDR2 FQNNGV. Trimming removed 4 bases at V and 7 bases at J, with 13 bases between. The CDR3 spells CASSSVRQAGYTF. For the CDR3, the DNA is TGTGCCAGCAGCTCTGTCAGACAGGCTGGCTACACCTTC.

The rearrangement joins TRBV19 to TRBJ2-3, with 7 bases matching TRBD1. J gave up 8 bases and V 6 bases, and 26 bases lay outside the gene matches. CDR3 length equals 19 residues. Per the germline V gene, CDR1 is LNHDA and CDR2 is SQIVND (reference sequence). DNA of the CDR3: TGTGCCAGTAGCAGAACAGGGGTATACCAAACCAGGAGAGGAGGTACGCAGTATTTT. It codes for CASSRTGVYQTRRGGTQYF.

CDR3 in amino acids: CASSSSGRAYNEQFF. CDR3 nucleotides: TGTGCCAGTAGTAGTAGCGGGAGGGCCTACAATGAGCAGTTCTTC. The chain recombines TRBV19 with TRBJ2-1; 11 positions match TRBD2. The junction had 1 base not matched to a gene; V was cut back by 4 bases and J by 2 bases. This CDR3 is built from 15 residues. In germline, CDR1 is LNHDA, CDR2 SQIVND (reference sequence).

Many counts were recorded for this clonotype. The chain employs TRBV12-3 or TRBV12-4 and TRBJ2-7; TRBD2 is a possible D gene (6 bases). Trimming shortened V by 3 bases and J by 4 bases, and 7 bases separated the two germline ends. The CDR3 length is 12 residues. Written as DNA, the CDR3 is TGTGCCAGCAGTTTGCGGGAATACGAGCAGTACTTC. This codes for CASSLREYEQYF.

The table lists this clonotype with a few counts. The J gene is TRBJ1-4, the V gene TRBV30; D not resolved. The V and J ends lost 3 bases and 6 bases respectively, with 14 bases between them. CDR3 length equals 14 residues. Germline loops: CDR1 GTSNPN, CDR2 SVGIG (reference sequence). The CDR3 nucleotides read TGTGCCTGGAGGGCCGACTCGCTCGATGAAAAACTGTTTTTT. This sequence encodes CAWRADSLDEKLFF.

The V call is TRBV7-9, the J call TRBJ1-2, with D possibly TRBD1 on 5 matching bases. CDR1 SEHNR and CDR2 FQNEAQ come from the germline V gene (reference sequence). This CDR3 is built from 17 residues. V lost 3 bases, J lost 0 bases, and 17 bases lay in between. Here the CDR3 reads CASSLGGTAKANYGYTF. CDR3 sequence (DNA): TGTGCCAGCAGCTTGGGAGGGACGGCTAAAGCTAACTATGGCTACACCTTC.

There are a few counts of this clonotype. The chain has TRBV5-7 and TRBJ2-3; TRBD2 is a possible D gene (7 bases). TRBV5-7 is classed as an ORF, of uncertain function. The CDR3 has 18 amino acids. Trimming removed 5 bases from V and 4 bases from J, with 26 bases in between. The CDR3: CASSLGGARDPGADTQYF. The CDR3, as DNA: TGTGCCAGCAGTCTTGGGGGGGCCCGGGACCCTGGAGCAGATACGCAGTATTTT.

This clonotype was detected many times. V usage is TRBV7-3 and J usage is TRBJ2-5; 8 nucleotides match TRBD2. Looked up from germline, CDR1 is SGHTA and CDR2 is FQGTGA. J gave up 2 bases and V 5 bases, and 4 bases lay outside the gene matches. This CDR3 is 14 amino acids long. The CDR3 sequence is CASSPGGAQETQYF. The CDR3 region has the DNA TGTGCCAGCAGCCCCGGGGGGGCGCAAGAGACCCAGTACTTC.

The chain joins TRBV20-1 to TRBJ2-3, with unresolved D. The CDR3 length is 16 residues. CDR1 and CDR2 from the germline V gene are DFQATT and SNEGSKA (reference sequence). Between the trimmed V and J ends, which lost 2 bases and 10 bases, there was a span of 25 bases. The CDR3: CSARRDSADQQRAQYF. In nucleotides, the CDR3 is TGCAGTGCTAGAAGGGATTCGGCGGACCAGCAGCGCGCGCAGTATTTT.

The chain carries TRBV28 and TRBJ2-1, with unresolved D. The CDR3 runs 12 residues. Deletions cut 4 bases from V and 4 bases from J, with 5 bases between. CDR1 is MDHEN and CDR2 is SYDVKM in the germline V gene. CDR3 sequence (DNA): TGTGCCAGCAGTTCCCGATACAATGAGCAGTTCTTC. Its protein product is CASSSRYNEQFF.

This clonotype was detected ten times or more. The rearrangement uses TRBV6-5 and TRBJ2-1; TRBD2 agrees at 7 bases. Germline loops: CDR1 MNHEY, CDR2 SVGAGI. The CDR3 sequence is 15 residues long. After removal of 2 bases from V and 1 base from J, the junction contained 2 bases not matched to a gene. CDR3 sequence reads: CASSYGGGSYNEQFF. CDR3 DNA sequence: TGTGCCAGCAGTTACGGGGGAGGGTCCTACAATGAGCAGTTCTTC.

Many counts were recorded for this clonotype. Written as DNA, the CDR3 is TGTGCCAGCAGCTTAGATAGCGGCTTGAACACTGAAGCTTTCTTT. Translation: CASSLDSGLNTEAFF. This chain connects TRBV11-3 to TRBJ1-1; D remains ambiguous. V gave up 0 bases and J gave up 0 bases, with 8 bases separating them. Germline CDR1 SGHNT, CDR2 YENEEA. The CDR3 is 15 amino acids. Combining the CDR3 with reference TRBV11-3 and TRBJ1-1 gives the whole variable domain EAGVVQSPRYKIIEKKQPVAFWCNPISGHNTLYWYLQNLGQGPELLIRYENEEAVDDSQLPKDRFSAERLKGVDSTLKIQPAELGDSAVYLCASSLDSGLNTEAFFGQGTRLTVV.

This clonotype was picked up a small number of times. V is TRBV30 and J is TRBJ2-2; TRBD2 is a possible D gene (6 bases). The CDR3 contains 12 residues. V lost 2 bases to trimming and J lost 6 bases, with 7 bases between them. Germline V gene data show CDR1 as GTSNPN and CDR2 as SVGIG (reference sequence). The CDR3 spells CAWSRGSGELFF. The CDR3 DNA reads as TGTGCCTGGAGTCGGGGGTCCGGGGAGCTGTTTTTT.

V gene TRBV6-1 combines with J gene TRBJ2-5; TRBD1 matches at 8 bases. The CDR3 loop spans 13 amino acids. Germline V CDR1 and CDR2: MNHNS, SASEGT. Trimming took 6 bases from V and 1 from J; bases not matched to a gene: 1. CDR3 region: CASRTGAQETQYF. The CDR3 nucleotides are TGTGCCAGCAGGACAGGGGCCCAAGAGACCCAGTACTTC.

The chain joins TRBV20-1 to TRBJ2-3; the D is unclear. CDR3 length equals 12 residues. Looked up from germline, CDR1 is DFQATT and CDR2 is SNEGSKA (reference sequence). CDR3 DNA: TGCAGCCCCGGTCAGGCGTCAGATACGCAGTATTTT. Amino acid sequence: CSPGQASDTQYF.

The gene calls are TRBV4-1 and TRBJ2-1; 10 bases are shared with TRBD2. There are 16 residues in the CDR3. The J segment lost 0 bases and the V segment lost 6 bases, leaving 5 bases of the junction unmatched. The germline V gene has CDR1 MGHRA and CDR2 YSYEKL. The CDR3 DNA reads as TGCGCCAGCAGGGATCCTAGCGGGAGCTCCTACAATGAGCAGTTCTTC. Amino acid sequence: CASRDPSGSSYNEQFF.

This clonotype appeared many times. CDR3 DNA: TGTGCCAGCAGTTTCCAGGGCTCCTACAATGAGCAGTTCTTC. Encoded protein: CASSFQGSYNEQFF. This chain connects TRBV27 to TRBJ2-1; tentatively, D is TRBD1 (5 bases). The CDR3 extends over 14 amino acids. Trimming removed 3 bases from V and 0 bases from J, with 6 bases in between. The germline gives CDR1 MNHEY, CDR2 SMNVEV (reference sequence).

This clonotype was seen more than once but under ten times. The chain carries TRBV10-3 and TRBJ1-1; no firm D call. Looked up from germline, CDR1 is ENHRY and CDR2 is SYGVKD. This CDR3 spans 11 amino acids. Trimming removed 6 bases at V and 7 bases at J, with 9 bases between. In DNA, the CDR3 is TGTGCCATCAGGGGCGGCAGTGAAGCTTTCTTT. Protein product: CAIRGGSEAFF.